Listed here are 4 T cell receptor beta chains from one sample, sequenced in a study of T cell repertoires in cytomegalovirus infection. TCRdb ran MiXCR on the reads and lists one entry per CDR3 protein. The sample includes some 220,000 distinct CDR3 sequences, 9% to 15% seen only once; the top ten take roughly 1.7%. Sequenced material: PBMCs. All receptors derive from a human donor in good health (CMV status not recorded). Some clones in this sample may be carry-over from other donors' samples.

This clonotype was seen many times. The chain employs TRBV28 and TRBJ2-4; no clear D. The V gene lost 2 bases and the J gene lost 0 bases, with 5 bases spanning the gap. Germline V gene sequence: CDR1 MDHEN, CDR2 SYDVKM. The CDR3 has 14 residues. CDR3 residues: CASSLTAAKNIQYF. CDR3 coding DNA: TGTGCCAGCAGTTTAACCGCAGCCAAAAACATTCAGTACTTC.

This clonotype was counted ten times or more. The DNA for the CDR3 is TGTGCCAGCAGCGCTAAGGAGGCCCCTGAACAGCCCCAGCATTTT. This codes for CASSAKEAPEQPQHF. V and J are TRBV7-2 and TRBJ1-5; D not certain. V was cut by 5 bases and J by 7 bases, with 18 bases left in between. The CDR3 runs 15 residues. In germline, CDR1 is SGHTA, CDR2 FQGNSA.

The rearrangement links TRBV27 to TRBJ1-6, with D tentatively TRBD1 (6 bases). CDR1 is MNHEY and CDR2 is SMNVEV in the germline V gene (reference sequence). There are 14 residues in the CDR3. Trimming removed 6 bases at V and 6 bases at J, with 12 bases between. CDR3 residues: CASRMTGGNSPLHF. The CDR3 region has the DNA TGTGCCAGCAGAATGACAGGAGGTAATTCACCCCTCCACTTT.

The chain employs TRBV28 and TRBJ2-3; D gene uncertain. The CDR3 is made up of 13 amino acids. The germline V gene encodes CDR1 MDHEN and CDR2 SYDVKM. Trimming pared 4 bases from V and 6 bases from J, leaving 11 bases between. In DNA form, the CDR3 reads TGTGCCAGCAGTTCCCACGAGGTGGATACGCAGTATTTT. It encodes CASSSHEVDTQYF.